This TCR beta chain was captured by sequencing in a study of cytomegalovirus exposure and HLA in healthy donors. As concerns this clone: Its antigen remains unidentified.

CDR3 length equals 15 residues. V lost 7 bases, J lost 0 bases, and 10 bases lay in between. The germline V gene encodes CDR1 MNHEY and CDR2 SVGAGI. The PCR used 60 Vbeta and 13 Jbeta primers. Some clones are missing from TCRdb's copy, which holds only in-frame ones; the method was immunoSEQ multiplex PCR. The table records around 180,000 clones, around 68% of them present only once. Findings of the study overall: What TCR beta sequences reportedly achieved was accurate prediction of HLA-A and HLA-B alleles in most subjects. An Asian-associated ancestry cluster reportedly showed fewer N-insertions than the roughly 670-donor mean in a later analysis. More clonal expansion characterized HLA-associated TCR beta chains than equally common others in a later analysis. Among TCR beta chains, those listed as cytomegalovirus-associated numbered fewer than 200.

This clonotype was sampled from a girl aged 5-17 years in good health and CMV-seronegative. This chain connects TRBV6-5 to TRBJ1-6; D might be TRBD1 (5 bases). Specimen: PBMCs. The CDR3 spells CASMGGGSYNSPLHF. CDR3 in DNA: TGTGCCAGCATGGGGGGAGGCTCCTATAATTCACCCCTCCACTTT.